The rows below give T cell receptor beta chains drawn from one sample of a study of blood T cell repertoires in COVID-19. Sequencing used immunoSEQ multiplex PCR; TCRdb keeps in-frame clones, though not all of them. The sample holds about 60,000 clones; 80% to 90% are singletons and the top ten take about 4.9%. Sequences were obtained from peripheral blood. The receptors were sampled from a man between 60 and 70 years old with acute or convalescent COVID-19. Both conserved end residues are part of each CDR3.

v_call: TRBV27; j_call: TRBJ2-3; cdr3_aa: CASSRQGAVDTQYF
v_call: TRBV24-1; j_call: TRBJ1-5; cdr3_aa: CATSDYGDQPQHF
v_call: TRBV5-1; j_call: TRBJ2-7; cdr3_aa: CASSLRDSGSEQYF
v_call: TRBV19; j_call: TRBJ2-3; cdr3_aa: CASSPGLAGGGADTQYF
v_call: TRBV12-2; j_call: TRBJ1-1; cdr3_aa: CASRLDSTENTEAFF
v_call: TRBV28; j_call: TRBJ2-3; cdr3_aa: CASSGDITDTQYF
v_call: TRBV9; j_call: TRBJ2-5; cdr3_aa: CASSASGQTQYF
v_call: TRBV7-8; j_call: TRBJ1-5; cdr3_aa: CASTNYTFFSNQPQHF
v_call: TRBV24-1; j_call: TRBJ2-1; cdr3_aa: CATSDSLAGGGDEQFF
v_call: TRBV11-1; j_call: TRBJ2-1; cdr3_aa: CASSRGTSGRNEQFF
v_call: TRBV6-5; j_call: TRBJ2-7; cdr3_aa: CATTPGVETYEQYF
v_call: TRBV6-2/TRBV6-3; j_call: TRBJ1-4; cdr3_aa: CASSYWGRDEKLFF